The text below deals with one T cell receptor beta chain. These data are taken from a study of blood T cell repertoires in COVID-19. Across the study: Sites across the United States, Italy and Spain contributed samples from acute and convalescent COVID-19. T cells, B-cell-depleted T cells, or PBMCs supplied cDNA or gDNA.

CDR3 size: 12 residues. V shed 5 bases and J 7 bases; nucleotides not matched to a gene: 4. Germline-derived CDR1 and CDR2 are LGHNA and YNFKEQ. Authors' methods: How many nucleated cells were present was estimated from reference gene primer amplification. Some clones are missing from TCRdb's copy, which holds only in-frame ones; the method was immunoSEQ multiplex PCR. V, J and clone size derive from that table, while D and trimming were established from the DNA sequence. The sample contains just over 250,000 clones, 88% of which appear only once. The sequencing input was peripheral blood. The source is a man aged 55 to 70 who had recovered from COVID-19. J is TRBJ1-1 and V is TRBV4-2; the match to TRBD1 covers 7 bases. The CDR3 DNA follows: TGTGCCAGCAGCGCGACAGGGATTGAAGCTTTCTTT. It specifies CASSATGIEAFF.